The clone carrying this T cell receptor (beta chain) was recorded a few times. These data come from a study of T cells after yellow fever vaccination. V was shortened by 5 bases and J by 6 bases, with 11 bases between the two germline ends. Germline-derived CDR1 and CDR2 are SGHTA and FQGTGA. The CDR3 sequence is 13 residues long. In making TCR cDNA, 5'RACE template switching added a universal primer site and UMIs to it. TCRdb independently ran MiXCR on the 5' RACE reads; one entry per CDR3 protein. The table includes fewer than 450,000 distinct CDR3 sequences, roughly 8.4% detected once. The chain uses TRBV7-3 and TRBJ2-1; D remains ambiguous. The material sequenced was PBMCs, taken more than 35 days after the first yellow fever vaccination. The sequence came from a man younger than 35 who received the YFV17D yellow fever vaccine. The CDR3 bases are TGTGCCAGCAGCCCCGGACCGCCCAATGAGCAGTTCTTC. Translating it yields CASSPGPPNEQFF.